These 26 T cell receptor beta chains originate from one sample sequenced in a study of regulatory T cells in long-lasting Graves disease. The time point: newly diagnosed GD, antithyroid drugs for less than 3 months. There was RNA extracted from PBMCs, and the TCR library was made from it. iRepertoire HTBI primers and Arm-PCR of CDR3 regions built TCR beta libraries. TCRdb re-called the multiplex PCR reads through MiXCR, storing one row per CDR3 protein. The sample consists of approximately 360,000 distinct CDR3 sequences, roughly 10% of them appearing once. This sample also appeared in a second study, on T cells in Graves' hyperthyroidism and ophthalmopathy.

The sequencing here drew on peripheral blood mononuclear cells (PBMCs), taken at new diagnosis, from a patient treated with antithyroid drugs. The receptors come from a woman younger than 30 with Graves disease.

The sample holds many counts of this clonotype. The chain carries TRBV15 and TRBJ1-1, with 7 bases matching TRBD1. This CDR3 is built from 17 residues. The V segment lost 1 base and the J segment 2 bases; nucleotides outside the gene matches: 10. Looked up from germline, CDR1 is LNHNV and CDR2 is YYDKDF (reference sequence). The CDR3 DNA is TGTGCCACCAGCAGAGGGTTCGGACAGGTTGATAACACTGAAGCTTTCTTT. Amino acid sequence: CATSRGFGQVDNTEAFF.

This clonotype appeared many times. The DNA for the CDR3 is TGTGCCAGCAGCTTCGGGTCCCATACGCAGTATTTT. Its translation: CASSFGSHTQYF. The genes are TRBV7-2 and TRBJ2-3; D is unresolved. The germline gives CDR1 SGHTA, CDR2 FQGNSA. Trimming left V 3 bases short and J 7 bases short, with 8 bases between. The CDR3 runs to 12 residues.

This clonotype appeared a few times. V is TRBV11-2 and J is TRBJ2-7; the match to TRBD2 covers 10 bases. The CDR3 loop spans 18 amino acids. Germline CDR1 and CDR2: SGHAT and FQNNGV. The J segment lost 1 base and the V segment lost 2 bases, leaving 11 bases of the junction unmatched. CDR3 bases: TGTGCCAGCAGCTTACGCCTAGCGGGAGCTGGGGCTTCCTACGAGCAGTACTTC. Translation gives CASSLRLAGAGASYEQYF.

This clonotype has more than one count but fewer than ten. This rearrangement joins TRBV29-1 to TRBJ1-1; D not certain. Germline CDR1 is SQVTM and CDR2 is ANQGSEA. This CDR3 has 12 residues. Trimming cost V 5 bases and J 0 bases, with 7 bases left between them. CDR3: CSVLTMNTEAFF. CDR3 coding DNA: TGCAGCGTTCTAACGATGAACACTGAAGCTTTCTTT. Filled out from reference TRBV29-1 and TRBJ1-1, the complete variable domain reads SAVISQKPSRDICQRGTSLTIQCQVDSQVTMMFWYRQQPGQSLTLIATANQGSEATYESGFVIDKFPISRPNLTFSTLTVSNMSPEDSSIYLCSVLTMNTEAFFGQGTRLTVV.

In its sample, this clonotype was seen a few times. The rearrangement links TRBV10-3 to TRBJ2-3; TRBD2 might be the D (5 bases). This CDR3 spans 16 amino acids. CDR1 and CDR2 (germline): ENHRY, SYGVKD. The ends were cut back, 3 bases at V and 4 bases at J, with 17 bases in the middle. The CDR3 bases are TGTGCCATCAGTGACCCCAGGTGGCGGGTGGCAGATACGCAGTATTTT. This codes for CAISDPRWRVADTQYF.

This clonotype came up a few times. V gene TRBV19 combines with J gene TRBJ2-3, with 10 positions matching TRBD2. V lost 4 bases, J lost 8 bases, and 9 bases stayed unmatched. From germline, CDR1 is LNHDA and CDR2 SQIVND (reference sequence). This CDR3 contains 15 residues. In DNA form, the CDR3 reads TGTGCCAGTAGTACCAGCGGGAGGGGACTTGGTACGCAGTATTTT. It encodes CASSTSGRGLGTQYF.

This clonotype showed up many times. The CDR3 reads CASRGLAGRDEQFF. Here the CDR3 DNA reads TGTGCCAGCAGGGGTCTAGCGGGAAGGGATGAGCAGTTCTTC. The rearrangement links TRBV14 to TRBJ2-1; 9 bases align to TRBD2. V lost 6 bases to trimming and J lost 8 bases; unmatched junction nucleotides: 8. The CDR3 contains 14 residues. Germline CDR1 reads SGHDN; CDR2 reads FVKESK.

The chain joins TRBV2 to TRBJ2-2; TRBD2 is a possible D gene (7 bases). The CDR3 loop spans 17 amino acids. Deletions cut 6 bases from V and 6 bases from J, with 23 bases between. CDR1 is SNHLY and CDR2 is FYNNEI in the germline V gene. The CDR3 protein is CASRRGGGQSRAGELFF. In nucleotides, the CDR3 is TGTGCCAGCAGGAGGGGGGGTGGACAATCCCGCGCCGGGGAGCTGTTTTTT.

This clonotype was seen more than once but under ten times. The CDR3: CASSLVRGPQGNGANVLTF. The DNA for the CDR3 is TGTGCCAGCAGCTTAGTGCGGGGGCCACAGGGGAATGGGGCCAACGTCCTGACTTTC. This chain uses TRBV7-9 with TRBJ2-6; D may be TRBD1 or TRBD2 (7 bases each). The germline gives CDR1 SEHNR, CDR2 FQNEAQ (reference sequence). The CDR3 is made up of 19 amino acids. The ends were cut back, 1 base at V and 3 bases at J, with 19 bases in the middle.

The sample holds many counts of this clonotype. This chain joins TRBV20-1 and TRBJ1-5, with D possibly TRBD1 on 5 matching bases. Germline V gene lookup returns CDR1 DFQATT and CDR2 SNEGSKA (reference sequence). This CDR3 is built from 14 residues. Trimming pared 5 bases from V and 2 bases from J, leaving 13 bases between. In DNA, the CDR3 is TGCAGTGCTGATCAGTCGACAGGCAATCAGCCCCAGCATTTT. Protein product: CSADQSTGNQPQHF.

This clonotype was seen ten or more times. The rearrangement links TRBV28 to TRBJ2-7, with D perhaps TRBD1 (5 bases). CDR3 length equals 13 residues. Germline CDR1 reads MDHEN; CDR2 reads SYDVKM. V lost 10 bases and J 2 bases, leaving 15 bases between the germline ends. For the CDR3, the DNA is TGTGCCACCCAGGGTGGATTACCCTACGAGCAGTACTTC. Translated: CATQGGLPYEQYF.

This clonotype was counted many times. The chain joins TRBV9 to TRBJ2-5, with a weak D call TRBD2 (6 bases). V was cut by 0 bases and J by 5 bases, with 14 bases left in between. The CDR3 runs 15 residues. Germline CDR1 SGDLS, CDR2 YYNGEE. CDR3 bases: TGTGCCAGCAGCGTAGGGGGACTCCCGCGGGAGACCCAGTACTTC. The encoded protein is CASSVGGLPRETQYF.

The J gene is TRBJ1-2, the V gene TRBV4-3; TRBD1 matches 10 bases. Trimming at V came to 0 bases and at J to 4 bases, leaving 8 bases not matched to a gene. Looked up from germline, CDR1 is LGHNA and CDR2 is YSLEER. The length of the CDR3 is 17 residues. The CDR3 region has the DNA TGCGCCAGCAGCCAAGACGCCCTGGGACAGGGGCTCTATGGCTACACCTTC. As protein: CASSQDALGQGLYGYTF.

The table lists this clonotype with many counts. The gene calls are TRBV7-2 and TRBJ2-3, with 15 bases aligning to TRBD2. J lost 1 base, V lost 5 bases, and 10 bases had no gene match. This CDR3 comprises 19 residues. Germline V gene data show CDR1 as SGHTA and CDR2 as FQGNSA. The CDR3 region is CASSARTSGGAERTDTQYF. CDR3 nucleotides: TGTGCCAGCAGCGCCCGGACTAGCGGGGGGGCGGAGCGCACAGATACGCAGTATTTT.

This clonotype showed up just a few times. This chain links TRBV6-1 with TRBJ1-1; D possibly corresponds to TRBD1 (5 bases). With 10 bases removed from V and 8 bases from J, the gap between germline ends came to 14 bases. Germline lookup yields CDR1 MNHNS and CDR2 SASEGT. This CDR3 comprises 11 residues. The CDR3 DNA is TGTGCCACTTCCGAGGGGACCGAAGCTTTCTTT. It yields the protein CATSEGTEAFF.

This clonotype was picked up a small number of times. The V call is TRBV5-7, the J call TRBJ2-5, with TRBD1 matching over 10 bases. TRBV5-7 is labeled an ORF, and its function is uncertain. The CDR3 runs 15 residues. Trimming cost V 0 bases and J 5 bases; bases outside gene matches: 4. The CDR3 region is CASSLVTGGEETQYF. The DNA of the CDR3 is TGTGCCAGCAGCTTGGTGACAGGGGGCGAGGAGACCCAGTACTTC.

The rearrangement uses TRBV5-1 and TRBJ2-1; TRBD1 matches at 9 bases. The CDR3 contains 18 residues. Germline V gene sequence: CDR1 SGHRS, CDR2 YFSETQ. With 3 bases clipped from V and 10 bases from J, the junction kept 20 bases outside the gene matches. DNA for the CDR3: TGCGCCAGCAGCTCCCAAACTAATGACAGGGGGTTGGCAGGGGAGCAGTTCTTC. It yields the protein CASSSQTNDRGLAGEQFF.

This clonotype was counted ten times or more. This chain connects TRBV28 to TRBJ2-3; the match to TRBD2 covers 15 bases. Unmatched junction bases numbered 7, after V lost 4 bases and J lost 2 bases. This CDR3 spans 18 amino acids. CDR1 is MDHEN and CDR2 is SYDVKM in the germline V gene. The CDR3: CASSSWTSGRAPTDTQYF. In DNA, the CDR3 is TGTGCCAGCAGTTCCTGGACTAGCGGGAGGGCCCCCACAGATACGCAGTATTTT.

This clonotype was observed many times. The chain couples TRBV20-1 to TRBJ1-3; D remains unclear. This CDR3 is 13 amino acids long. V was shortened by 5 bases and J by 0 bases, with 8 bases between the two germline ends. Per germline, CDR1 DFQATT and CDR2 SNEGSKA (reference sequence). CDR3 region: CSALQDSGNTIYF. The CDR3 DNA follows: TGCAGTGCTTTACAAGACTCTGGAAACACCATATATTTT.

The CDR3 DNA reads TGTGCCAGCAGTTTAAGCCTCACCGGGGAGCTGTTTTTT. Translation: CASSLSLTGELFF. The chain employs TRBV28 and TRBJ2-2, with D hard to call. Trimming took 2 bases from V and 4 from J, leaving 5 bases between them. This CDR3 is built from 13 residues. CDR1 and CDR2 from the germline V gene are MDHEN and SYDVKM.

This clonotype appeared many times. The J gene is TRBJ1-1, the V gene TRBV2, with D possibly matching TRBD1 (6 bases). Trimming pared 4 bases from V and 4 bases from J, leaving 10 bases between. The CDR3 has 13 residues. CDR1 and CDR2 from the germline V gene are SNHLY and FYNNEI. CDR3 sequence: CASSGGAVTEAFF. CDR3 DNA: TGTGCCAGCAGTGGGGGGGCGGTCACTGAAGCTTTCTTT.

The chain recombines TRBV6-1 with TRBJ1-3; D gene unclear. This CDR3 is built from 13 residues. Trimming took 6 bases from V and 4 from J, leaving 10 bases between them. The germline V gene encodes CDR1 MNHNS and CDR2 SASEGT. CDR3 amino acids: CASREPEGNTIYF. CDR3 sequence (DNA): TGTGCCAGCAGGGAACCTGAGGGAAACACCATATATTTT.

This clonotype was recorded many times. The V and J genes are TRBV20-1 and TRBJ2-7, with TRBD2 matching 8 bases. Losses at the gene ends were 6 bases for V and 1 base for J; bases not matched to a gene: 5. This CDR3 spans 13 amino acids. Germline values: CDR1 DFQATT, CDR2 SNEGSKA (reference sequence). The CDR3 bases are TGCAGTGCCCTACTAGCGGTATCCTACGAGCAGTACTTC. Translating gives CSALLAVSYEQYF.

This clonotype was observed at least ten times. The chain joins TRBV7-3 to TRBJ1-1, with 9 bases that match TRBD1. This CDR3 is 15 amino acids long. Germline CDR1 and CDR2: SGHTA and FQGTGA. V dropped 3 bases and J dropped 5; count of bases not matched to a gene: 7. CDR3 sequence (DNA): TGTGCCAGCAGCTTCACCGGGACAGGGATGACTGAAGCTTTCTTT. It translates to CASSFTGTGMTEAFF. Filled out from reference TRBV7-3 and TRBJ1-1, the complete variable domain reads GAGVSQTPSNKVTEKGKYVELRCDPISGHTALYWYRQSLGQGPEFLIYFQGTGAADDSGLPNDRFFAVRPEGSVSTLKIQRTERGDSAVYLCASSFTGTGMTEAFFGQGTRLTVV.

This clonotype was observed at least ten times. V usage is TRBV7-2 and J usage is TRBJ2-1; D call uncertain. Looked up from germline, CDR1 is SGHTA and CDR2 is FQGNSA. This CDR3 region has 15 residues. Trimming took 2 bases from V and 0 from J, leaving 8 bases between them. The CDR3 DNA sequence: TGTGCCAGCAGCTTATACCCAAGCTCCTACAATGAGCAGTTCTTC. This sequence encodes CASSLYPSSYNEQFF.

This clonotype was counted at least ten times. V is TRBV7-8 and J is TRBJ2-1; 8 positions agree with TRBD2. The germline V gene has CDR1 SGHVS and CDR2 FQNEAQ. V lost 4 bases to trimming and J lost 0 bases; unmatched junction nucleotides: 5. The CDR3 loop spans 16 amino acids. This CDR3 is CASSSLRGGSYNEQFF. The DNA for the CDR3 is TGTGCCAGCAGCTCTCTCCGGGGGGGCTCCTACAATGAGCAGTTCTTC.